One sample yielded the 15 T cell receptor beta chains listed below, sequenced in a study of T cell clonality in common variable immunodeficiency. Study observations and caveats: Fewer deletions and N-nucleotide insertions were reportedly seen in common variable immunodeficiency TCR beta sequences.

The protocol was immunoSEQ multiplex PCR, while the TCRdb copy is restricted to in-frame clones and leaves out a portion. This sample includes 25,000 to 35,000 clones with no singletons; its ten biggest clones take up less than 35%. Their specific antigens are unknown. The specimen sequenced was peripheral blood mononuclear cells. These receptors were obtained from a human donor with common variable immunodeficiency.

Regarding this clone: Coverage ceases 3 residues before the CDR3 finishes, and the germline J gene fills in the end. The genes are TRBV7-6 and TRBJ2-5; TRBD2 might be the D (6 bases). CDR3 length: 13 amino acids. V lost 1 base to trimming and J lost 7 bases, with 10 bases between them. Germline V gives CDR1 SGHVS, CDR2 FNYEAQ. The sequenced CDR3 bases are TGTGCCAGCAGCTTAGGGCGGGGAGTGACC. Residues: CASSLGRGVT. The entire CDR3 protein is CASSLGRGVTQYF.

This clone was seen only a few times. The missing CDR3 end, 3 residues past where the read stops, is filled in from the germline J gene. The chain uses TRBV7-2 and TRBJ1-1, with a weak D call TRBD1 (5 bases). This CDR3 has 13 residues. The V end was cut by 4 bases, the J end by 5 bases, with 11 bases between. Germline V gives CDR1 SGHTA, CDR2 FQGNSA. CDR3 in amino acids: CASSSVEGTEAFF. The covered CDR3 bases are TGTGCCAGCAGCTCGGTCGAGGGGACTGAA.

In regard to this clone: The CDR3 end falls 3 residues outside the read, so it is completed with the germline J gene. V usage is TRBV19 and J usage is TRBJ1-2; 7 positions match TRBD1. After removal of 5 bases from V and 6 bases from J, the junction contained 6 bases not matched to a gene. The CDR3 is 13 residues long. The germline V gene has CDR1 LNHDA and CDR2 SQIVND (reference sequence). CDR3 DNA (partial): TGTGCCAGTAGTCAACCGACAGGGAATGGC. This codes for CASSQPTGNG. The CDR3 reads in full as CASSQPTGNGYTF.

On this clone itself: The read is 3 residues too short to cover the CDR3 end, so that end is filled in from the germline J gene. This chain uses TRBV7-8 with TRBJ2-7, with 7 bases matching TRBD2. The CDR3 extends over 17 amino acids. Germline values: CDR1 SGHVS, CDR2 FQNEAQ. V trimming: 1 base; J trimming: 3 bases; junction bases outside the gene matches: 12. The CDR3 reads CASSLVSGGGVLYEQYF. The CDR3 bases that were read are TGTGCCAGCAGCTTAGTTTCGGGCGGGGGTGTCCTCTACGAG.

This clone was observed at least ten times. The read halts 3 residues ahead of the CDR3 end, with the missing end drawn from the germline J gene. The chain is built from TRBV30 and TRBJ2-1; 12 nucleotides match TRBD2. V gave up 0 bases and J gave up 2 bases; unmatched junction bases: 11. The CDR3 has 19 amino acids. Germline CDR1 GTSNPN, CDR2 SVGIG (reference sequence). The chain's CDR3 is CAWSVFLAGGQTAYNEQFF. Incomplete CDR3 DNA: TGTGCCTGGAGTGTTTTCCTAGCGGGGGGGCAAACGGCCTACAATGAG.

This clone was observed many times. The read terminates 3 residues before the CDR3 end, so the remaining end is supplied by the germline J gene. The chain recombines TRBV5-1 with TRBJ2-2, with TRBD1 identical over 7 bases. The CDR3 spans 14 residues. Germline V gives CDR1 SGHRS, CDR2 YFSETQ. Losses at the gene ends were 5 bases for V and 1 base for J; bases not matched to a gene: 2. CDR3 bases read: TGCGCCAGCAGAGGACAGGTGAACACCGGGGAG. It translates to CASRGQVNTGE. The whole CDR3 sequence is CASRGQVNTGELFF. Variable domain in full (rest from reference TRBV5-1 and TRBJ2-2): KAGVTQTPRYLIKTRGQQVTLSCSPISGHRSVSWYQQTPGQGLQFLFEYFSETQRNKGNFPGRFSGRQFSNSRSEMNVSTLELGDSALYLCASRGQVNTGELFFGEGSRLTVL.

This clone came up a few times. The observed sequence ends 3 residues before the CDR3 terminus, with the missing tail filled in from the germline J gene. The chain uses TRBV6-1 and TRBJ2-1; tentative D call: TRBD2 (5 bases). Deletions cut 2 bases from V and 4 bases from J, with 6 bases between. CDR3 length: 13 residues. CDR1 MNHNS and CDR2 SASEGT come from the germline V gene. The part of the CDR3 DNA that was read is TGTGCCAGCAGTGAAAAGCGGTACAATGAG. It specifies CASSEKRYNE. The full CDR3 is CASSEKRYNEQFF.

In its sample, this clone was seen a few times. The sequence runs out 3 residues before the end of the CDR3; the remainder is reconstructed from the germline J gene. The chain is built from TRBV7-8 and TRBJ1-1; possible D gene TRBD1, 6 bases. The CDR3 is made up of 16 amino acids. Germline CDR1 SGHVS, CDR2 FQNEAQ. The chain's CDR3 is CASSLQGWDGPIEAFF. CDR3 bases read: TGTGCCAGCAGCTTACAGGGGTGGGATGGTCCCATAGAA.

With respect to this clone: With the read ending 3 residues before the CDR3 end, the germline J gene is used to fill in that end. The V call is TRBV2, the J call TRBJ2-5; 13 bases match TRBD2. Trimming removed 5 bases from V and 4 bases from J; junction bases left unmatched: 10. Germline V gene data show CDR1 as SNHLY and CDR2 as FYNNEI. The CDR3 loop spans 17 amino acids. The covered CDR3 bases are TGTGCCAGCAGTCCAGGACTAGCGGGGGACCGGCGAGAGACC. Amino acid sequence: CASSPGLAGDRRET. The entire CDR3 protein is CASSPGLAGDRRETQYF.

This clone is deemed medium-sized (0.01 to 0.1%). CDR3 DNA (partial): TGCAGTGTTCCCTCGACAGGGGGCGTTTACAATGAG. It encodes CSVPSTGGVYNE. The full-length CDR3 reads as CSVPSTGGVYNEQFF. The chain couples TRBV20-1 to TRBJ2-1; 10 bases are shared with TRBD1. The read falls 3 residues short of the CDR3 end, and the missing part is taken from the germline J gene. The J segment lost 4 bases and the V segment lost 7 bases, leaving 10 bases of the junction unmatched. Germline V gene lookup returns CDR1 DFQATT and CDR2 SNEGSKA (reference sequence). This CDR3 spans 15 amino acids.

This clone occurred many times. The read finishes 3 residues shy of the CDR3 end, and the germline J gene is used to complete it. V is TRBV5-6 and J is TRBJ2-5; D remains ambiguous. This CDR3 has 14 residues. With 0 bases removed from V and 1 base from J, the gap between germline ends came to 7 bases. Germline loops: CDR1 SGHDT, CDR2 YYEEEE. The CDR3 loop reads CASSLGQIQETQYF. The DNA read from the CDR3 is TGTGCCAGCAGCTTGGGGCAAATCCAAGAGACC.

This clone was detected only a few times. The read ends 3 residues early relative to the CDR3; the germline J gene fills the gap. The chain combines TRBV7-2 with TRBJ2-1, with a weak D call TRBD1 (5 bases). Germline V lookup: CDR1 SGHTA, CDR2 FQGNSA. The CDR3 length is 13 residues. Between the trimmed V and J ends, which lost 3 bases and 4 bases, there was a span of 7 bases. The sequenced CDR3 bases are TGTGCCAGCAGCTTCAGGGTGTACAATGAG. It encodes CASSFRVYNE. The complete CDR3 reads CASSFRVYNEQFF.

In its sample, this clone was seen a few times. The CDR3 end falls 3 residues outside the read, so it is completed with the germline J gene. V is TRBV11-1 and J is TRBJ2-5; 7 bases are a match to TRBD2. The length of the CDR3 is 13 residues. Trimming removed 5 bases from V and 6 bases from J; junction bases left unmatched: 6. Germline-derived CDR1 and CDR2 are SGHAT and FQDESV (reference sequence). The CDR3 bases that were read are TGTGCCAGCAGCCCTAGCGGAGAGCAGACC. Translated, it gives CASSPSGEQT. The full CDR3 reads CASSPSGEQTQYF.

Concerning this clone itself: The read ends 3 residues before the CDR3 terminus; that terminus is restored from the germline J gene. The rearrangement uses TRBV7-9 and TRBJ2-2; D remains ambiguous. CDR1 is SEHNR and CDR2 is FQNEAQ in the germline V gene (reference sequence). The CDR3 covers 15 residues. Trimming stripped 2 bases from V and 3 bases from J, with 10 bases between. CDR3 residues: CASSLRGPDTGELFF. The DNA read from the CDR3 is TGTGCCAGCAGCTTAAGAGGCCCCGACACCGGGGAG.

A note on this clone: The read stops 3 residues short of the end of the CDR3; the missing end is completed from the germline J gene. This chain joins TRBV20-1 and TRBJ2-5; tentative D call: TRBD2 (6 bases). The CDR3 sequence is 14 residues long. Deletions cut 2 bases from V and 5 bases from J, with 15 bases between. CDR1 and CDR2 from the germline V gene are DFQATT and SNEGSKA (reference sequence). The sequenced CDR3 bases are TGCAGTGCTAGATCGGGCAGCGGAGGGGAGACC. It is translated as CSARSGSGGET. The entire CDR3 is CSARSGSGGETQYF.